The clone carrying this TCR beta chain has ten or more counts. This specimen comes from a study of spatial heterogeneity in lung cancer. Deletions cut 6 bases from V and 5 bases from J, with 20 bases between. The CDR3 covers 14 residues. From germline, CDR1 is DFQATT and CDR2 SNEGSKA (reference sequence). MiXCR, applied by TCRdb to the 5' RACE reads, yields one record per CDR3 protein. The sample holds 10,000 to 11,000 distinct CDR3 sequences; around 5.6% are singletons and the top ten take over 25%. This sample's time point: sample taken at primary tumor resection. The chain links TRBV20-1 to TRBJ2-7, with D possibly being TRBD2 (6 bases). The input for sequencing was normal lung tissue next to the tumor, taken at surgery. This receptor was obtained from a male donor with early-stage non-small cell lung cancer. The CDR3: CSATPGGRTNEQYF. The DNA of the CDR3 is TGCAGTGCCACCCCTGGGGGGAGAACCAACGAGCAGTACTTC.